What follows describes a single T cell receptor (beta chain). This receptor's antigen is unknown. Base qualities are missing; no much larger clone stands one base away. Interpreted using the paper, the treatment or condition label stands for: oral pan-JAK inhibitor, 5-10 mg twice daily. From alopecia areata patients, peripheral blood was collected along with lesional scalp punch biopsies. PBMCs were isolated by density centrifugation and stained for CD3, CD4 and CD8, after which CD4+ and CD8+ T cells were sorted on a FACSAria. This specimen comes from a study of CD8+ T cells in alopecia areata (dated by TCRdb to the late 2010s). About the study as a whole: Treated patients were enrolled in an open-label pilot trial of oral tofacitinib, 5 to 10 mg twice daily, for moderate-to-severe alopecia areata. Patients received tofacitinib for 6 to 18 months and were then followed off drug for 6 months to check for delayed response and recurrence. In treated patients, disease severity was measured using the SALT score, which gives the percentage of scalp surface area affected. The study used high-throughput TCRbeta sequencing to examine T cell clonal expansion in alopecia areata, in both the C3H/HeJ mouse model and human patients. On the human side, TCRbeta sequencing was run on scalp tissue and on sorted CD4+ and CD8+ peripheral blood T cells from healthy controls and from alopecia areata patients with either patchy or totalis/universalis disease. Patients on tofacitinib were biopsied at baseline and after 4 and 24 weeks of treatment, and several of the patients also had a later scalp biopsy. Scalp clonality was compared across normal scalp (n=4), patchy alopecia areata scalp (n=8), and alopecia totalis/universalis scalp (n=8). RNA came from the PAXgene miRNA kit for fixed scalp, the miRNeasy kit for PBMCs, and the RNeasy kit for mouse skin. TCRbeta CDR3 regions were amplified by immunoSEQ multiplex PCR with 35 Vbeta forward and 13 Jbeta reverse primers. What the work shows at the level of the full study, not this receptor alone: The treated cohort was small, with a single nonresponder, so links between baseline CD8+ expansion and response need larger studies. Tofacitinib significantly decreased scalp clonality and the number of expanded CD8+ clones among the top 100 scalp clones. Unlike mouse skin, which is dominated by gammadelta T cells, normal human skin has resident alphabeta T cells that are also sequenced, and this complicates analysis of the scalp TCR repertoire. During tofacitinib treatment, many expanded lesional clones remained in scalp and blood, and this persistence may partly explain relapse after treatment is stopped. Higher clonality and more expanded CD8+ clones were observed in lesional scalp than in normal scalp, particularly in alopecia totalis/universalis, a finding suggestive of antigenic drive. Compared with mice, TCR sequences shared between patients were less clear, possibly partly because of HLA diversity across the patient population.

CDR1 and CDR2, per the germline V gene, are SGHRS and YFSETQ. Counted from cysteine to phenylalanine, this CDR3 has 15 amino acids. Left in the record is the CDR3 DNA by itself, 45 bases read in frame from the first base. Here V drops 4 bases and J drops 5 bases, and the junction holds 5 bases not matched to any gene. The library was prepared using the immunoSEQ multiplex PCR assay. RNA was extracted from all samples and reverse transcribed into cDNA as template for TCR sequencing. SuperScript III was used to make first-strand cDNA, primed with a 2:1 mix of oligo-dT and random hexamers. A synthetic immune receptor repertoire was used to measure amplification bias, and any remaining bias was corrected computationally. Per the authors' processing: Raw reads were preprocessed to remove errors, and CDR3 was defined by IMGT conventions from the conserved cysteine to phenylalanine. Clonality was computed by normalizing Shannon entropy by log2 of the number of productive unique TCRs and subtracting the result from 1. Whether each scalp clone was CD4 or CD8 was inferred by checking scalp TCRbeta sequences against the CD4 and CD8 repertoires from sorted blood. The table was pulled from immuneACCESS by TCRdb, which kept in-frame rearrangements only. Such tables lose some clones; where checked, under half of the loss comes from unresolved V genes, and the rest has no known cause. V, J and clone size were drawn from that table, and D and trimming were deduced from the DNA. The sample table lists roughly 100,000 clones, just over 85% of them with a count of one. Of the sample, 11% falls within the top ten clones.

The receptor was derived from a human donor with alopecia areata. The sample in question was CD8+ T cells sorted from blood, obtained at approximately week 31, from a patient treated with tofacitinib. Recombination joined TRBV5-1 with TRBJ2-7; TRBD2 lines up with 14 middle nucleotides. The DNA reads TGCGCCAGCAGCCCGGGGACTAGCGGGAGTAACGAGCAGTACTTC. Its translation reads: CASSPGTSGSNEQYF.